The 9 T cell receptor beta chains reported below all come from one sample, sequenced in a study of shared clonotypes between healthy human individuals. Method: immunoSEQ multiplex PCR; TCRdb's copy keeps in-frame clones and lacks some. This sample yields about 2,500,000 clones, of which just over 90% are seen a single time; under 0.15% belongs to the top ten. Material for sequencing was naive CD4+ T cells sorted from blood. The subset: CD45RA+ positively selected. The receptors were sampled from a man aged 18 to 29 in good health.

The rearrangement uses TRBV14 and TRBJ2-3; TRBD1 agrees at 7 bases. Germline values: CDR1 SGHDN, CDR2 FVKESK. Losses at the gene ends were 1 base for V and 2 bases for J; bases not matched to a gene: 9. The CDR3 is 17 amino acids. The CDR3 DNA reads as TGTGCCAGCAGCCAAGGCCGAGGGGGCTCAGCCACAGATACGCAGTATTTT. Translated: CASSQGRGGSATDTQYF.

This rearrangement joins TRBV2 to TRBJ2-1, with D maybe TRBD2 (6 bases). Germline assignment: CDR1 SNHLY and CDR2 FYNNEI. The CDR3 covers 16 residues. V lost 8 bases to trimming and J lost 3 bases, with 20 bases between them. CDR3 in DNA: TGTGCCAGCGGGGGTACTAGCACCGGGTTCTACAATGAGCAGTTCTTC. Its protein is CASGGTSTGFYNEQFF.

In regard to this clone: A junction end diverges from the germline sequence, so it may reflect a read error. CDR3: CASSARDRLLGNQPQHF. CDR3 DNA: TGTGCTAGCAGCGCCCGGGACAGACTTCTTGGCAATCAGCCCCAGCATTTT. The chain combines TRBV7-7 with TRBJ1-5, with TRBD1 identical over 7 bases. From germline, CDR1 is SSHAT and CDR2 FNYEAQ (reference sequence). The CDR3 length is 17 residues.

V and J are TRBV19 and TRBJ2-1, with D tentatively TRBD1 or TRBD2 (5 bases each). Germline V gives CDR1 LNHDA, CDR2 SQIVND (reference sequence). CDR3 length: 14 amino acids. V lost 8 bases and J lost 8, with 19 bases in between. The CDR3 spells CASRREGFSDEQFF. The CDR3 DNA reads TGTGCCAGTCGCAGGGAAGGGTTTAGCGATGAGCAGTTCTTC.

This chain uses TRBV6-5 with TRBJ1-4; D may be TRBD1 (5 bases). Germline V gene data show CDR1 as MNHEY and CDR2 as SVGAGI. V lost 7 bases, J lost 8 bases, and 17 bases lay in between. This CDR3 has 14 amino acids. CDR3 nucleotide sequence: TGTGCCAGCAAACACGGGACGTCGTGGGAAAAACTGTTTTTT. Encoded protein: CASKHGTSWEKLFF.

With regard to this clone: The sample contains more than one DNA sequence encoding this CDR3. This chain uses TRBV10-1 with TRBJ2-7; 7 nucleotides align to TRBD1. This CDR3 is 13 amino acids long. Losses at the gene ends were 8 bases for V and 1 base for J; bases not matched to a gene: 5. The germline V gene encodes CDR1 WNHNN and CDR2 SYGVQD (reference sequence). The CDR3 nucleotides read TGCGCCAGCTCAGGGGGTGGTTCCTACGAGCAGTACTTC. Protein: CASSGGGSYEQYF.

The V and J genes are TRBV19 and TRBJ1-5; TRBD1 matches 7 bases. The CDR3 runs 17 residues. The germline CDR1 and CDR2 sequences are LNHDA and SQIVND (reference sequence). V lost 5 bases and J lost 0; bases outside the gene matches: 10. The CDR3 here is CASSPRRDSHSNQPQHF. CDR3 coding DNA: TGTGCCAGTAGTCCCCGCCGGGACAGTCATAGCAATCAGCCCCAGCATTTT.

The CDR3 loop is CASSVVSGNADTQYF. The CDR3 DNA is TGTGCCAGCAGCGTAGTGAGCGGGAATGCAGATACGCAGTATTTT. V and J are TRBV9 and TRBJ2-3, with TRBD2 identical over 7 bases. The trim removed 0 bases at V and 4 bases at J, leaving 5 bases unmatched. This CDR3 is built from 15 residues. CDR1 and CDR2 (germline): SGDLS, YYNGEE.

The rearrangement uses TRBV11-2 and TRBJ2-3, with D perhaps TRBD2 (7 bases). Germline V gene data show CDR1 as SGHAT and CDR2 as FQNNGV. The V and J ends lost 1 base and 5 bases respectively, with 16 bases between them. This CDR3 comprises 16 residues. The CDR3 region has the DNA TGTGCCAGCAGCTTAGTTGGGCGGGGGCCGGGAGATACGCAGTATTTT. Protein sequence: CASSLVGRGPGDTQYF.